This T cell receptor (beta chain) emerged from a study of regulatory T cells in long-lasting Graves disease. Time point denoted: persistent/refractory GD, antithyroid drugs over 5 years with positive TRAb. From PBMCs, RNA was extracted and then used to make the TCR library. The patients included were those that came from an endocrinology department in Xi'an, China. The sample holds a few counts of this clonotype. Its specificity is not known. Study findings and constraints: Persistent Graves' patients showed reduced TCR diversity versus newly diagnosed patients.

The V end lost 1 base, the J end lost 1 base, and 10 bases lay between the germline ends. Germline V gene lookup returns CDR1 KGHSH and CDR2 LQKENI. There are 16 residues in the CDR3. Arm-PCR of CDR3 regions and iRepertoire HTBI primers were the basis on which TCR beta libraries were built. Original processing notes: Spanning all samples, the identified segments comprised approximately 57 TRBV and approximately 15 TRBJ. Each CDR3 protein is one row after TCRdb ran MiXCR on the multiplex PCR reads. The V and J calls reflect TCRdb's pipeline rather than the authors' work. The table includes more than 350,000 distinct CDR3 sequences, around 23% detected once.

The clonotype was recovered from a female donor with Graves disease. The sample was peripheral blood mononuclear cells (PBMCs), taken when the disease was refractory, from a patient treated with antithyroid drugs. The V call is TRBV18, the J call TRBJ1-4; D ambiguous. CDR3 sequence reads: CASSPLSGLTNEKLFF. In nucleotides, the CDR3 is TGTGCCAGCTCACCACTGAGTGGCCTAACTAATGAAAAACTGTTTTTT.